A selection of T cell receptor beta chains follows, all from one sample in a study of identical twins. Each CDR3 protein is one row after TCRdb ran MiXCR on the 5' RACE reads. The repertoire holds about 660,000 distinct CDR3 sequences, with around 8.6% as singletons. The sample was also linked to a second study, of yellow fever vaccine responses in identical twins.

The sample taken for sequencing was PBMCs. The source is a woman aged 18-29 years in good health. CDR3s include the opening cysteine and the closing phenylalanine or tryptophan. Fields, in order: J gene, D gene, V gene, clone size, CDR3 protein, CDR3 DNA. A D gene is named only where the DNA matches it firmly. Clone size, where shown, is once, few, many, or a class for clones that have expanded.

j_gene: TRBJ2-5
d_gene: .
v_gene: TRBV7-8
abundance: .
CDR3aa: CASSLASGTQQETQYF
CDR3nt: TGTGCCAGCAGCCTCGCATCCGGGACACAACAAGAGACCCAGTACTTC

j_gene: TRBJ1-1
d_gene: TRBD1
v_gene: TRBV11-2
abundance: few
CDR3aa: CASSLEGTGGVGAFF
CDR3nt: TGTGCCAGCAGCTTAGAGGGGACAGGGGGCGTAGGAGCTTTCTTT

j_gene: TRBJ2-3
d_gene: .
v_gene: TRBV27
abundance: few
CDR3aa: CASTKRPGGTDTQYF
CDR3nt: TGTGCCAGCACTAAGCGGCCCGGCGGCACAGATACGCAGTATTTT

j_gene: TRBJ1-1
d_gene: TRBD1
v_gene: TRBV12-3/TRBV12-4
abundance: many
CDR3aa: CASRGTGGNTEAFF
CDR3nt: TGTGCCAGCAGAGGGACAGGAGGAAACACTGAAGCTTTCTTT

j_gene: TRBJ2-1
d_gene: .
v_gene: TRBV7-8
abundance: few
CDR3aa: CASTGATPLENEQFF
CDR3nt: TGTGCCAGCACAGGCGCGACCCCCCTAGAGAATGAGCAGTTCTTC

j_gene: TRBJ2-7
d_gene: TRBD2
v_gene: TRBV25-1
abundance: many
CDR3aa: CASSNGLAGGYEQYF
CDR3nt: TGTGCCAGCAGTAACGGACTAGCGGGAGGCTACGAGCAGTACTTC

j_gene: TRBJ2-7
d_gene: .
v_gene: TRBV7-9
abundance: many
CDR3aa: CASSIAGRSDEQYF
CDR3nt: TGTGCCAGCAGCATAGCAGGGAGATCCGACGAGCAGTACTTC

j_gene: TRBJ1-4
d_gene: .
v_gene: TRBV7-9
abundance: .
CDR3aa: CASSRKGEGEKLFF
CDR3nt: TGTGCCAGCAGCCGTAAAGGGGAAGGAGAAAAACTGTTTTTT

j_gene: TRBJ2-5
d_gene: .
v_gene: TRBV12-3/TRBV12-4
abundance: many
CDR3aa: CASSPPWGEETQYF
CDR3nt: TGTGCCAGCAGTCCCCCCTGGGGGGAAGAGACCCAGTACTTC

j_gene: TRBJ2-2
d_gene: .
v_gene: TRBV5-1
abundance: many
CDR3aa: CASSLLGPGTGELFF
CDR3nt: TGCGCCAGCAGCTTGCTAGGGCCGGGCACCGGGGAGCTGTTTTTT

j_gene: TRBJ2-2
d_gene: TRBD1
v_gene: TRBV4-3
abundance: few
CDR3aa: CASSQLKGQGNTGELFF
CDR3nt: TGCGCCAGCAGCCAACTCAAGGGACAGGGGAACACCGGGGAGCTGTTTTTT

j_gene: TRBJ2-3
d_gene: TRBD1
v_gene: TRBV20-1
abundance: .
CDR3aa: CSARGDRVGTDTQYF
CDR3nt: TGCAGTGCTAGAGGGGACAGGGTGGGCACAGATACGCAGTATTTT

j_gene: TRBJ2-2
d_gene: .
v_gene: TRBV21-1
abundance: many
CDR3aa: CASSGVSNTGELFF
CDR3nt: TGTGCCAGCAGCGGAGTCTCGAACACCGGGGAGCTGTTTTTT

j_gene: TRBJ2-3
d_gene: .
v_gene: TRBV18
abundance: many
CDR3aa: CASSPQSTDTQYF
CDR3nt: TGTGCCAGCAGTCCACAAAGCACAGATACGCAGTATTTT

j_gene: TRBJ2-1
d_gene: .
v_gene: TRBV28
abundance: few
CDR3aa: CASTPTGQEQFF
CDR3nt: TGTGCCAGCACCCCGACTGGGCAGGAGCAGTTCTTC

j_gene: TRBJ2-7
d_gene: .
v_gene: TRBV6-1
abundance: .
CDR3aa: CASSPMDEQYF
CDR3nt: TGTGCCAGCAGTCCTATGGACGAGCAGTACTTC

j_gene: TRBJ1-2
d_gene: .
v_gene: TRBV7-2
abundance: .
CDR3aa: CASSRGRGLSYGYTF
CDR3nt: TGTGCCAGCAGCCGTGGGCGGGGGCTAAGCTATGGCTACACCTTC

j_gene: TRBJ2-1
d_gene: .
v_gene: TRBV5-1
abundance: few
CDR3aa: CASSLESSLDNEQFF
CDR3nt: TGCGCCAGCAGCTTGGAATCCAGCCTGGACAATGAGCAGTTCTTC

j_gene: TRBJ2-6
d_gene: TRBD2
v_gene: TRBV6-1
abundance: few
CDR3aa: CASRGGSGSVPSGANVLTF
CDR3nt: TGTGCCAGCAGGGGGGGGTCGGGTTCGGTCCCCTCTGGGGCCAACGTCCTGACTTTC

j_gene: TRBJ2-3
d_gene: .
v_gene: TRBV5-1
abundance: .
CDR3aa: CASSLYGGPTDTQYF
CDR3nt: TGCGCCAGCAGCTTGTATGGTGGCCCCACAGATACGCAGTATTTT

j_gene: TRBJ1-1
d_gene: .
v_gene: TRBV7-9
abundance: .
CDR3aa: CASSLVRQNTEAFF
CDR3nt: TGTGCCAGCAGCTTAGTAAGACAGAACACTGAAGCTTTCTTT

j_gene: TRBJ1-3
d_gene: TRBD1
v_gene: TRBV20-1
abundance: few
CDR3aa: CSAGGTDSGNTIYF
CDR3nt: TGCAGTGCCGGAGGGACAGACTCTGGAAACACCATATATTTT

j_gene: TRBJ2-7
d_gene: .
v_gene: TRBV2
abundance: few
CDR3aa: CASSVSRDPYEQYF
CDR3nt: TGTGCCAGCAGTGTATCCAGGGATCCCTACGAGCAGTACTTC

j_gene: TRBJ2-4
d_gene: .
v_gene: TRBV29-1
abundance: .
CDR3aa: CSVEGDRNIQYF
CDR3nt: TGCAGCGTTGAAGGCGACAGAAACATTCAGTACTTC

j_gene: TRBJ2-7
d_gene: TRBD2
v_gene: TRBV20-1
abundance: many
CDR3aa: CSVPPPLTSGRSGEQYF
CDR3nt: TGCAGTGTTCCGCCCCCTCTTACTAGCGGGAGATCGGGGGAGCAGTACTTC

j_gene: TRBJ1-6
d_gene: .
v_gene: TRBV6-1
abundance: few
CDR3aa: CASSGSPGANSPLHF
CDR3nt: TGTGCCAGCAGTGGTTCCCCAGGGGCGAATTCACCCCTCCACTTT

j_gene: TRBJ2-7
d_gene: .
v_gene: TRBV12-3/TRBV12-4
abundance: few
CDR3aa: CASSVLIEQYF
CDR3nt: TGTGCCAGCAGTGTACTTATCGAGCAGTACTTC

j_gene: TRBJ2-1
d_gene: .
v_gene: TRBV9
abundance: many
CDR3aa: CASSGGLVHNEQFF
CDR3nt: TGTGCCAGCAGCGGGGGGTTAGTCCACAATGAGCAGTTCTTC

j_gene: TRBJ2-5
d_gene: .
v_gene: TRBV18
abundance: .
CDR3aa: CASSPGAIGTQYF
CDR3nt: TGTGCCAGCTCACCAGGGGCCATCGGGACCCAGTACTTC